Listed here are 11 T cell receptor beta chains from one sample, sequenced in a study of blood T cells in healthy people across ages. The second PCR ran roughly 7 to 11 cycles with a sample-barcoded 5' primer and J-beta primers. A single record per CDR3 protein comes from TCRdb applying MiXCR to the 5' RACE reads. The sample contains roughly 1.5 million distinct CDR3 sequences, roughly two fifths of which appear only once. The sequencing input was blood. The receptors here all came from a woman younger than 30 in good health.

This clonotype has only a few counts. The chain joins TRBV6-2 or TRBV6-3 to TRBJ1-2; D is undetermined. V dropped 6 bases and J dropped 5 bases, with 10 bases sitting between them. CDR3 length: 12 amino acids. Germline assignment: CDR1 MNHEY and CDR2 SVGEGT. The CDR3 DNA sequence: TGTGCCAGCAGCCCTTCGCCGTATGGCTACACCTTC. It yields the protein CASSPSPYGYTF.

The sample holds many counts of this clonotype. The V and J genes are TRBV20-1 and TRBJ2-3; TRBD2 aligns across 15 bases. The CDR3 runs to 16 residues. Looked up from germline, CDR1 is DFQATT and CDR2 is SNEGSKA (reference sequence). V gave up 6 bases and J gave up 6 bases; unmatched junction bases: 10. The DNA for the CDR3 is TGCAGTGCCGAACCGGGACTAGCGGGAGGATCGGATACGCAGTATTTT. Translating gives CSAEPGLAGGSDTQYF.

This chain connects TRBV24-1 to TRBJ2-1; D remains ambiguous. CDR3 size: 14 residues. Trimming left V 2 bases short and J 7 bases short, with 11 bases between. Looked up from germline, CDR1 is KGHDR and CDR2 is SFDVKD. CDR3 bases: TGTGCCACCAGTGATTGGGGAAGAGTTAATGAGCAGTTCTTC. This encodes CATSDWGRVNEQFF.

V usage is TRBV12-3 or TRBV12-4 and J usage is TRBJ1-1; 7 nucleotides align to TRBD1. This CDR3 comprises 16 residues. Unmatched junction bases numbered 11, after V lost 6 bases and J lost 1 base. CDR3: CASRTDRAPSNTEAFF. CDR3 DNA: TGTGCCAGCAGAACCGACAGGGCCCCATCGAACACTGAAGCTTTCTTT.

This clonotype has just a few counts. CDR3 protein: CASRLAGGTPYNEQFF. CDR3 DNA sequence: TGTGCCAGCAGACTAGCGGGGGGGACGCCTTACAATGAGCAGTTCTTC. V usage is TRBV6-2 or TRBV6-3 and J usage is TRBJ2-1; 13 bases are shared with TRBD2. Germline lookup yields CDR1 MNHEY and CDR2 SVGEGT. The CDR3 spans 16 residues. Trimming at V came to 6 bases and at J to 4 bases, leaving 6 bases not matched to a gene.

There are a few counts of this clonotype. The chain couples TRBV20-1 to TRBJ2-7; TRBD1 matches 9 bases. Germline V gene lookup returns CDR1 DFQATT and CDR2 SNEGSKA (reference sequence). Losses at the gene ends were 3 bases for V and 1 base for J; bases not matched to a gene: 7. The CDR3 has 15 amino acids. In nucleotides, the CDR3 is TGCAGTGCTAGCGAATCCGGGACAGGGTCCTACGAGCAGTACTTC. It is translated as CSASESGTGSYEQYF.

The chain has TRBV6-2 or TRBV6-3 and TRBJ1-1; TRBD1 might be the D (5 bases). The CDR3 loop spans 15 amino acids. The V gene lost 1 base and the J gene lost 4 bases, with 13 bases spanning the gap. Germline loops: CDR1 MNHEY, CDR2 SVGEGT. CDR3 protein: CASSYLGVEGTEAFF. The CDR3 DNA sequence: TGTGCCAGCAGTTACTTGGGGGTCGAGGGCACTGAAGCTTTCTTT.

This clonotype was seen only a few times. At one boundary the junction diverges from the germline segment, which might be a read error. V is TRBV7-7 and J is TRBJ2-1; 7 bases line up with TRBD2. Germline V gives CDR1 SSHAT, CDR2 FNYEAQ (reference sequence). The CDR3 covers 17 residues. The CDR3 DNA follows: TGTGCTAGCAGCTTAGAAAGTGGGAGGGCCTCCTACAATGAGCAGTTCTTC. As protein: CASSLESGRASYNEQFF.

This clonotype appeared a few times. The chain uses TRBV11-2 and TRBJ2-7; 12 bases are shared with TRBD2. Germline loops: CDR1 SGHAT, CDR2 FQNNGV. The CDR3 loop spans 17 amino acids. The junction had 7 bases not matched to a gene; V was cut back by 4 bases and J by 0 bases. The CDR3 DNA sequence: TGTGCCAGCAGCTCGACTAGCGGGAGCCCCCGCTCCTACGAGCAGTACTTC. Its translation: CASSSTSGSPRSYEQYF.

J is TRBJ1-2 and V is TRBV12-3 or TRBV12-4, with 7 bases matching TRBD1. J gave up 2 bases and V 6 bases, and 15 bases lay outside the gene matches. CDR3 size: 17 residues. The CDR3 DNA is TGTGCCAGCAGCTCCGGGGAGAGGACAGGAAGCAACTATGGCTACACCTTC. Protein sequence: CASSSGERTGSNYGYTF.

As to this clonotype: The junction shows a germline mismatch at one end, possibly a read error. The chain recombines TRBV7-2 with TRBJ2-3, with TRBD1 identical over 8 bases. CDR1 SGHTA and CDR2 FQGNSA come from the germline V gene. The CDR3 has 15 residues. The CDR3 loop is CASSLGDRGTDTRYF. Written as DNA, the CDR3 is TGTGCCAGCAGCTTAGGTGACAGGGGCACAGATACGCGGTATTTT.